The rows below give T cell receptor beta chains drawn from one sample of a study of molecular identifiers for immune sequencing clone quantification. TCRdb analysed the PCR reads with MiXCR anew, one entry per CDR3 protein. The sample yields approximately 7,800 distinct CDR3 sequences, 35% seen once. The specimen was naive CD8+ T cells from blood, with Jurkat cell RNA spiked in. These receptors came from a human donor in good health. Some libraries in this study had Jurkat cell RNA spiked in. Each CDR3 is given with its conserved first and last residue.

CDR3 length: 14; J gene: TRBJ2-2; V gene: TRBV12-3/TRBV12-4; CDR3 protein: CATPVFESTGELFF
CDR3 length: 16; J gene: TRBJ1-5; V gene: TRBV9; CDR3 protein: CASTQGEFWGNQPQHF
CDR3 length: 16; J gene: TRBJ1-3; V gene: TRBV29-1; CDR3 protein: CGVAGTDESSGNTIYF
CDR3 length: 14; J gene: TRBJ2-7; V gene: TRBV27; CDR3 protein: CASSRTGRRYEQYF
CDR3 length: 15; J gene: TRBJ2-7; V gene: TRBV5-1; CDR3 protein: CASRSDRPPLYEQYF
CDR3 length: 16; J gene: TRBJ2-5; V gene: TRBV7-9; CDR3 protein: CASSLDQLGYQETQYF
CDR3 length: 14; J gene: TRBJ2-7; V gene: TRBV6-2/TRBV6-3; CDR3 protein: CASSYGNRPYEQYF
CDR3 length: 15; J gene: TRBJ2-3; V gene: TRBV5-1; CDR3 protein: CASSLGLAGGDTQYF
CDR3 length: 16; J gene: TRBJ1-1; V gene: TRBV3-1; CDR3 protein: CASSQDGFRGNTEAFF
CDR3 length: 17; J gene: TRBJ2-3; V gene: TRBV9; CDR3 protein: CASSVARLAESTDTQYF
CDR3 length: 18; J gene: TRBJ2-3; V gene: TRBV25-1; CDR3 protein: CASSEWTAKQPSTDTQYF
CDR3 length: 15; J gene: TRBJ2-5; V gene: TRBV7-9; CDR3 protein: CASSQLTGYQETQYF
CDR3 length: 15; J gene: TRBJ2-5; V gene: TRBV27; CDR3 protein: CASSWGVGRQETQYF
CDR3 length: 14; J gene: TRBJ2-7; V gene: TRBV7-9; CDR3 protein: CASRGLAGRNEQYF
CDR3 length: 13; J gene: TRBJ2-7; V gene: TRBV7-2; CDR3 protein: CASSSGAVWEQYF